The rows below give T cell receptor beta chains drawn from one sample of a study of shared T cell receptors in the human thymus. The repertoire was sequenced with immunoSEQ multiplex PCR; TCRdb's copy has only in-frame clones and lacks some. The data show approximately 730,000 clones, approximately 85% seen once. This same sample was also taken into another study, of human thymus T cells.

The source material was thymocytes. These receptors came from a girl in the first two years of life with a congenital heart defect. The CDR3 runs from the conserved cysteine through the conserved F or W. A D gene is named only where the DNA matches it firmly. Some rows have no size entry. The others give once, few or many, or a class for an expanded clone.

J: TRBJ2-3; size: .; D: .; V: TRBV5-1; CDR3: CASTELNSADTQYF; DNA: TGCGCCAGCACGGAGCTGAATTCAGCAGATACGCAGTATTTT
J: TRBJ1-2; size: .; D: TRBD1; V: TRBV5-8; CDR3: CASSLAGVDRDGTGYTF; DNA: TGTGCCAGCAGCTTGGCGGGGGTCGACAGGGACGGGACGGGCTACACCTTC
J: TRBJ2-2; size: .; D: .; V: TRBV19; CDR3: CATSSFGRATGELFF; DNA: TGTGCCACCTCCTCTTTTGGCAGGGCCACCGGGGAGCTGTTTTTT
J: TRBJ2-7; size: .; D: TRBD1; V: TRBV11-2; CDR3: CASSFPGTGSSYEQYF; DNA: TGTGCCAGCAGCTTTCCCGGGACAGGGAGCTCCTACGAGCAGTACTTC
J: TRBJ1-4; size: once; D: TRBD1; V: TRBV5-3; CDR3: CARSTWDRVNEKLFF; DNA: TGTGCCAGAAGCACCTGGGACAGAGTTAATGAAAAACTGTTTTTT
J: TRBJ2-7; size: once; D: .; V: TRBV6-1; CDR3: CASIAGSYEQYF; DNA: TGTGCCAGCATCGCAGGCTCCTACGAGCAGTACTTC
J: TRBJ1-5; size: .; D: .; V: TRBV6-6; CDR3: CASSYVGSGEQPQHF; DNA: TGTGCCAGCAGTTACGTTGGTTCAGGGGAACAGCCCCAGCATTTT
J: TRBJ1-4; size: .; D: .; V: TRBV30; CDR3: CALNPKGLNLVGRANEKLFF; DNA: TGTGCCCTCAACCCGAAAGGATTAAATTTAGTAGGGAGGGCTAATGAAAAACTGTTTTTT
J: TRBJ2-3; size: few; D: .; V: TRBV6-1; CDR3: CASSSLTDTQYF; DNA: TGTGCCAGCAGTTCCTTGACAGATACGCAGTATTTT
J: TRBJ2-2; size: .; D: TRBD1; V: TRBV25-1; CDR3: CASSGTGAPTGELFF; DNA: TGTGCCAGCAGTGGGACAGGGGCACCCACCGGGGAGCTGTTTTTT
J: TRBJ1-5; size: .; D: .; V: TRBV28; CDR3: CASSLWSGPLQPQHF; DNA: TGTGCCAGCAGTTTATGGAGTGGGCCCCTGCAGCCCCAGCATTTT
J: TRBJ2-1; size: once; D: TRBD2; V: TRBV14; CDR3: CASSPPLAGGPIRNEQFF; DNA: TGTGCCAGCAGCCCGCCTTTAGCGGGGGGGCCAATTCGTAATGAGCAGTTCTTC
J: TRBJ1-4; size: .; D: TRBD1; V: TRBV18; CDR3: CASSPSYGPTGGHTNEKLFF; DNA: TGTGCCAGCTCACCATCGTATGGGCCCACAGGGGGCCATACGAATGAAAAACTGTTTTTT
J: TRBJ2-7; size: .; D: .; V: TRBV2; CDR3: CATNILNLGDYEQYF; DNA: TGTGCCACCAATATTCTCAACCTAGGGGACTACGAGCAGTACTTC
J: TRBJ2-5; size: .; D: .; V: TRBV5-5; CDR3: CASSPSHQRIQYF; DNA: TGTGCCAGCAGCCCATCCCATCAGAGGATCCAGTACTTC
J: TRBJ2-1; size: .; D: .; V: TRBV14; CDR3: CASSQTVNNEQFF; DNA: TGTGCCAGCAGCCAAACAGTAAACAATGAGCAGTTCTTC
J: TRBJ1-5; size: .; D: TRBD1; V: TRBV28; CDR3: CASTPQGVRRQPQHF; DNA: TGTGCCAGCACCCCCCAGGGGGTTAGGCGGCAGCCCCAGCATTTT
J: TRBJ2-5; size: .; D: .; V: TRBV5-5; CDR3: CASSLLTDPGETQYF; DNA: TGTGCCAGCAGCTTGCTGACAGACCCGGGCGAGACCCAGTACTTC
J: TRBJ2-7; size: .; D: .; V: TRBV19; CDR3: CASSITRSSYEQYF; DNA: TGTGCCAGTAGTATAACCCGGAGCTCCTACGAGCAGTACTTC
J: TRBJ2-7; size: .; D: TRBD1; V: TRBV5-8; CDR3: CASGDRVSEQYF; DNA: TGTGCCAGCGGGGACAGGGTTTCCGAGCAGTACTTC
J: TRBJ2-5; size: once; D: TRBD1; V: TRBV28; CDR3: CASSRPGGGETQYF; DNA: TGTGCCAGCAGTCGCCCAGGGGGCGGCGAGACCCAGTACTTC
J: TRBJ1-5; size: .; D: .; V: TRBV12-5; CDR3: CASGLFYSNQPQHF; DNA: TGTGCTAGTGGTTTATTTTATAGCAATCAGCCCCAGCATTTT
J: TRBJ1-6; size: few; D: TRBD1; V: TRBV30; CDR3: CAFRTGGPSYNSPLHF; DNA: TGTGCCTTCAGGACAGGGGGACCCTCCTATAATTCACCCCTCCACTTT
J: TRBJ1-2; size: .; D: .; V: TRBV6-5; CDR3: CASRKGGRFYGYTF; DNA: TGTGCCAGCAGAAAAGGGGGAAGGTTCTATGGCTACACCTTC
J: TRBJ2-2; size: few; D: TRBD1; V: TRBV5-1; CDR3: CASSLIQGKDTGELFF; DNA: TGCGCCAGCAGCCTGATACAGGGGAAGGACACCGGGGAGCTGTTTTTT
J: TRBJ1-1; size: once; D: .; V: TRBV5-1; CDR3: CASSLPRSGEAFF; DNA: TGCGCCAGCAGCTTGCCCCGGAGTGGTGAAGCTTTCTTT